The rows below give T cell receptor beta chains drawn from one sample of a study of T cells after yellow fever vaccination. TCRdb redid the calling of the 5' RACE reads with MiXCR, one entry per CDR3 protein. In the table there are approximately 260,000 distinct CDR3 sequences, 10% to 15% of which are singletons. The source material was CD4+ T cells sorted from PBMCs, sampled 45 days after the yellow fever booster vaccination. The receptors come from a young man who received the YFV17D yellow fever vaccine. CDR3s leave out the opening cysteine and the closing phenylalanine or tryptophan. The D gene is left open where the match is weak.

>12|TRBV20-1|TRBJ2-3|TRBD2
SAIPLAGTDTQY
>12|TRBV5-5|TRBJ2-2|.
ASLEQGNTGELF
>15|TRBV5-1|TRBJ2-4|.
ASSLVAGGAGRGIQY
>11|TRBV4-3|TRBJ2-2|.
ASSRERTGELF
>12|TRBV7-2|TRBJ2-4|.
ASSSMERPNIQY
>15|TRBV5-1|TRBJ2-1|TRBD2
ASSLVLAGGYYNEQF
>15|TRBV7-3|TRBJ1-1|TRBD1
ASSSGIIGGYRMEAF
>13|TRBV15|TRBJ2-7|TRBD1
ATSRGPGQLYEQY
>14|TRBV7-9|TRBJ2-1|TRBD2
ASSSQLASAYNEQF
>13|TRBV29-1|TRBJ2-1|TRBD1
SVERGTGFRDEQF
>12|TRBV20-1|TRBJ2-3|TRBD2
SALAGESTDTQY
>13|TRBV5-1|TRBJ2-7|TRBD2
ASSFLAGGPGEQY